These T cell receptor beta chains were read from a single sample in a study of CD8+ T cells in alopecia areata. The repertoire was sequenced with immunoSEQ multiplex PCR; TCRdb's copy has only in-frame clones and lacks some. The sample contains around 50,000 clones, 90% to 97% of which appear only once. The material was CD8+ T cells sorted from blood, obtained at week 0. The source of these receptors is a human donor with alopecia areata. CDR3s include the opening cysteine and the closing phenylalanine or tryptophan. Fields, in order: J gene, V gene, D gene, CDR3 protein. The D gene is left open where the match is weak.

TRBJ1-5	TRBV23-1	TRBD1	CASSQSAGGLKQPQHF
TRBJ2-7	TRBV6-1	.	CASSLAGGLYEQYF
TRBJ2-5	TRBV6-6	.	CASSPLGAWVQETQYF
TRBJ2-2	TRBV7-8	TRBD2	CASSLWVRELAGGGELFF
TRBJ1-5	TRBV27	.	CASSSGMSNQPQHF
TRBJ2-1	TRBV7-8	TRBD2	CASSSPSGGLYNEQFF
TRBJ2-1	TRBV7-9	TRBD2	CASSFDPVAGVNEQFF
TRBJ2-7	TRBV7-2	TRBD1	CASSFAGQGYEQYF
TRBJ1-6	TRBV7-6	TRBD1	CASSQEPTGGASPLHF
TRBJ2-7	TRBV7-6	TRBD1	CASSPHGTRGLYEQYF
TRBJ1-2	TRBV6-4	.	CAGLNGTDTNYGYTF
TRBJ2-5	TRBV7-9	TRBD2	CASSPREGRQTQYF
TRBJ2-3	TRBV7-2	TRBD1	CASSRDRAPGTDTQYF
TRBJ2-7	TRBV5-6	.	CAAEAYEQYF
TRBJ2-7	TRBV27	.	CASSPTGKAPYEQYF
TRBJ2-1	TRBV7-2	.	CASSLGDGTYNEQFF
TRBJ1-2	TRBV2	.	CASSERPLAGLVYGYTF
TRBJ1-1	TRBV9	.	CASSVEGGNTEAFF
TRBJ1-1	TRBV7-9	.	CASSLVAVNTEAFF
TRBJ2-1	TRBV27	TRBD2	CASSPVAGGYNEQFF
TRBJ1-4	TRBV23-1	.	CASSQRPQGTSEKLFF
TRBJ2-3	TRBV5-4	.	CASSSGDWPDTQYF
TRBJ1-2	TRBV7-8	.	CASSLGGTDPLTPPGYTF
TRBJ2-7	TRBV9	.	CASSVGRGRDEQYF
TRBJ2-3	TRBV5-6	TRBD2	CASSLGTSGGAADTQYF
TRBJ2-1	TRBV11-2	TRBD2	CASSSRWTSGGSTLQFF
TRBJ1-5	TRBV7-9	TRBD1	CASSSGKRDRDQPQHF
TRBJ2-1	TRBV5-4	.	CASSLGGLSYNEQFF
TRBJ2-5	TRBV18	.	CASSPGTRPQETQYF
TRBJ2-5	TRBV7-9	TRBD1	CASREKGAQETQYF
TRBJ1-1	TRBV4-2	TRBD1	CASSHWTGLSTEAFF
TRBJ1-1	TRBV7-6	.	CASSSGTRTEAFF
TRBJ2-3	TRBV19	TRBD1	CASTPGQGGRQYF
TRBJ2-1	TRBV11-2	.	CASSLGDRPSDEQFF
TRBJ2-1	TRBV6-5	.	CASSPGVNEQFF
TRBJ1-1	TRBV29-1	.	CSVRQALGTEAFF
TRBJ2-4	TRBV6-6	TRBD2	CASSPRLAGGNIQCF
TRBJ2-3	TRBV15	TRBD2	CATSRTGTTRDTQYF
TRBJ2-7	TRBV4-2	TRBD2	CASSQEVGGASYEQYF
TRBJ1-1	TRBV7-9	TRBD1	CASRQIQGADTEAFF
TRBJ1-6	TRBV25-1	.	CASSEFAGVYSPLHF
TRBJ1-6	TRBV10-3	TRBD1	CAISGRDSLPSPLHF
TRBJ2-3	TRBV6-6	.	CASSYGGTDTQYF
TRBJ2-3	TRBV5-6	TRBD2	CASSQPGLAAADTQYF
TRBJ2-5	TRBV5-4	TRBD1	CASSEMNRGPTETQYF
TRBJ2-7	TRBV11-3	.	CASSLTHGGPTYEQYF
TRBJ2-1	TRBV10-3	TRBD2	CATTTSGGRGIYNEQFF
TRBJ2-3	TRBV7-6	.	CASSLMGESTDTQYF
TRBJ2-3	TRBV4-1	TRBD2	CASSHPKSGGSDTQYF
TRBJ2-3	TRBV7-6	TRBD2	CASSTSLTSGGNTDTQYF
TRBJ2-4	TRBV29-1	.	CSASTGTVIQYF
TRBJ2-3	TRBV11-3	.	CASSLGVALGTTDTQYF